The table lists the clone carrying this T cell receptor beta chain with a count of one. Measured with immunoSEQ multiplex PCR; TCRdb has only the in-frame clones, and not every one. This repertoire shows approximately 140,000 clones, roughly nine tenths found once; its top ten account for more than 1.2%. The sample comes from a study of T cell responses to AZD1222 COVID-19 vaccine. The CDR3 length is 15 residues. Trimming took 3 bases from V and 7 from J; bases not matched to a gene: 8. In germline, CDR1 is SNHLY, CDR2 FYNNEI. Specimen: peripheral blood, collected on day 0 of AZD1222 vaccination. The chain employs TRBV2 and TRBJ2-1, with TRBD2 matching over 8 bases. The receptor was isolated from an adult in good health. The CDR3 nucleotides read TGTGCCAGCAGTGAGTACGGACTAGCTCGGAATGAGCAGTTCTTC. Translation: CASSEYGLARNEQFF.